The clone carrying this T cell receptor (beta chain) was detected only once. The CDR3 sequence is 15 residues long. CDR1 MGHRA and CDR2 YSYEKL come from the germline V gene. V lost 0 bases and J lost 4, with 13 bases in between. The data derive from a study of blood T cell repertoires in COVID-19. Study information: There were acute and convalescent COVID-19 samples, and they came from the United States, Italy and Spain. The analysed material was cDNA or gDNA that came from T cells, B-cell-depleted T cells, or PBMCs.

Assay: immunoSEQ multiplex PCR; the TCRdb copy retains only in-frame clones and omits some. The table records around 90,000 clones, approximately 92% of them present only once. The genes are TRBV4-1 and TRBJ2-7, with a weak D call TRBD2 (6 bases). This TCR was recovered from a woman aged 60-70 years with active COVID-19. The sequenced material came from peripheral blood. The CDR3 DNA reads TGCGCCAGCAGCCAAGATACCCTGGGGGGTTACGAGCAGTACTTC. This gives the protein CASSQDTLGGYEQYF.